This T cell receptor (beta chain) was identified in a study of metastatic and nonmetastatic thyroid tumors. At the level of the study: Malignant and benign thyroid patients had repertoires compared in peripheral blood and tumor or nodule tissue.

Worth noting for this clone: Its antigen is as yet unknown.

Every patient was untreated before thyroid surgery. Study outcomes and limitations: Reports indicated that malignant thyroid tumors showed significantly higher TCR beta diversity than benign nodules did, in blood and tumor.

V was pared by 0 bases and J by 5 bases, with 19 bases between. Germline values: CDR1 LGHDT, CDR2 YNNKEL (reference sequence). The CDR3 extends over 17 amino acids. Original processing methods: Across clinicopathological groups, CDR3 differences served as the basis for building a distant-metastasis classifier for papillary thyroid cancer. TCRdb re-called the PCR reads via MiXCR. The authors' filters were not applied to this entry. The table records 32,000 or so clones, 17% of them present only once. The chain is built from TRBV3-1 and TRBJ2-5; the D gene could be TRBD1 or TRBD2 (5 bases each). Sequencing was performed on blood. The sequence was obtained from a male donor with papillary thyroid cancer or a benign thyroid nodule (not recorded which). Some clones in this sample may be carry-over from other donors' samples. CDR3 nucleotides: TGTGCCAGCAGCCAAGATAGAGGGACCGCACTCGAGGAGACCCAGTACTTC. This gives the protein CASSQDRGTALEETQYF.